Listed below are T cell receptor beta chains from one sample, sequenced in a study of neoadjuvant anti-PD-1 for oral cavity cancer. Profiling relied on immunoSEQ multiplex PCR, and the TCRdb table lists in-frame clones only, not all of them. Found here are 9,500 to 12,000 clones, 52% of them singletons; the top ten hold 26%. The sample was tumor tissue, taken before nivolumab (anti-PD-1) treatment. These receptors all stem from a person aged 40 to 85 with oral cavity squamous cell carcinoma. CDR3s include the opening cysteine and the closing phenylalanine or tryptophan. Each record gives: CDR3 protein, CDR3 DNA, V gene, J gene, CDR3 length, clone size, D gene. D genes are given only for firm matches. Clone size is given for some rows only: seen once, a few or many times, or a class if the clone is expanded.

CASSYGPGYSYEQYF	TGTGCCAGCAGTTACGGACCAGGTTATTCCTACGAGCAGTACTTC	TRBV6-5	TRBJ2-7	15	.	.
CASSLAGMSSYEQYF	TGTGCCAGCAGCTTGGCGGGGATGTCCTCCTACGAGCAGTACTTC	TRBV5-6	TRBJ2-7	15	.	.
CASRSSGGSRTDTQYF	TGCGCCAGCAGATCTAGCGGGGGTAGTCGCACAGATACGCAGTATTTT	TRBV5-1	TRBJ2-3	16	once	TRBD2
CASSKGTGGSFETQYF	TGTGCCAGCAGCAAAGGGACAGGGGGTAGTTTTGAGACCCAGTACTTC	TRBV11-3	TRBJ2-5	16	.	TRBD1
CASSEGRSYTF	TGTGCCAGCAGTGAGGGACGCAGCTACACCTTC	TRBV27	TRBJ1-2	11	.	.
CASRGVRGNTEAFF	TGTGCCAGCAGGGGGGTGCGGGGAAACACTGAAGCTTTCTTT	TRBV6-1	TRBJ1-1	14	few	.
CASSLDHRAPEAFF	TGTGCCAGCAGCTTAGATCACCGAGCTCCTGAAGCTTTCTTT	TRBV11-2	TRBJ1-1	14	.	.
CASSVGGGAADTQYF	TGTGCCAGCAGCGTAGGCGGGGGGGCTGCAGATACGCAGTATTTT	TRBV9	TRBJ2-3	15	few	TRBD2
CASSLEPGQGINTEAFF	TGTGCCAGCAGTCTCGAGCCGGGACAGGGGATCAACACTGAAGCTTTCTTT	TRBV28	TRBJ1-1	17	.	TRBD1
CASSYGTNKNIQYF	TGTGCCAGCAGTTACGGGACAAACAAAAACATTCAGTACTTC	TRBV6-6	TRBJ2-4	14	.	.
CASSQSSGGLYEQYF	TGCGCCAGCAGCCAATCTAGCGGGGGACTATACGAGCAGTACTTC	TRBV4-3	TRBJ2-7	15	.	TRBD2
CASSYEVNNSPLHF	TGTGCCAGCAGTTACGAAGTGAATAATTCACCCCTCCACTTT	TRBV6-5	TRBJ1-6	14	.	.
CASSERGGGTDTQYF	TGCGCCAGCAGTGAGCGGGGGGGCGGCACAGATACGCAGTATTTT	TRBV10-1	TRBJ2-3	15	medium-sized	TRBD2
CASTGVDYGYTF	TGTGCCAGCACGGGAGTAGACTATGGCTACACCTTC	TRBV6-1	TRBJ1-2	12	.	.
CASSFGLAGGLAKNIQYF	TGTGCCAGCAGCTTTGGGCTAGCGGGGGGACTAGCCAAAAACATTCAGTACTTC	TRBV5-5	TRBJ2-4	18	.	TRBD2
CASSFQGSQDQPQHF	TGTGCCAGCAGCTTCCAGGGGAGTCAAGATCAGCCCCAGCATTTT	TRBV7-2	TRBJ1-5	15	few	.
CAWSATGRGASYEQYF	TGTGCCTGGAGTGCCACAGGGCGAGGGGCCTCCTACGAGCAGTACTTC	TRBV30	TRBJ2-7	16	.	.
CASSALQGAAGELFF	TGTGCCAGCAGCGCGTTACAGGGGGCGGCCGGGGAGCTGTTTTTT	TRBV9	TRBJ2-2	15	few	TRBD1
CAITDRATLAGANVLTF	TGTGCCATCACCGACAGGGCCACCCTAGCTGGGGCCAACGTCCTGACTTTC	TRBV10-3	TRBJ2-6	17	.	TRBD1
CSAHFKDSGTVGDGNQPQHF	TGCAGCGCTCATTTTAAGGACTCCGGGACAGTGGGGGATGGCAATCAGCCCCAGCATTTT	TRBV29-1	TRBJ1-5	20	.	TRBD1
CASSSFVGPVDGYTF	TGTGCCAGCAGCTCATTTGTGGGGCCAGTAGATGGCTACACCTTC	TRBV7-3	TRBJ1-2	15	once	.
CASSLLGPGAGEKLFF	TGTGCCAGCAGCTTATTAGGGCCGGGGGCAGGTGAAAAACTGTTTTTT	TRBV11-2	TRBJ1-4	16	once	.
CASSSGTGASQPQHF	TGTGCCAGCAGCTCCGGGACAGGGGCGTCTCAGCCCCAGCATTTT	TRBV11-2	TRBJ1-5	15	.	TRBD1
CASSFRKTGATGELFF	TGTGCCAGCAGCTTTAGAAAGACAGGGGCCACCGGGGAGCTGTTTTTT	TRBV5-5	TRBJ2-2	16	.	TRBD1
CASSQATFRQGEAFF	TGCGCCAGCAGCCAAGCGACATTTCGGCAGGGTGAAGCTTTCTTT	TRBV4-3	TRBJ1-1	15	.	.
CASSSGQTSSYEQYF	TGTGCCAGCAGCTCGGGCCAGACGAGCTCCTACGAGCAGTACTTC	TRBV7-9	TRBJ2-7	15	.	.
CASSSYSQPGDYGYTF	TGTGCCAGCAGTTCATATAGCCAACCGGGGGACTATGGCTACACCTTC	TRBV27	TRBJ1-2	16	.	.
CASSLGGYQPQHF	TGTGCCAGCAGCTTAGGAGGGTACCAGCCCCAGCATTTT	TRBV11-2	TRBJ1-5	13	few	.